Sequencing of this T cell receptor (beta chain) was carried out in a study of CD8 T cells in ankylosing spondylitis (dated by TCRdb to about 2017). The study in broad terms: T cell receptor beta repertoires were profiled in healthy donors and ankylosing spondylitis patients so that disease-linked TCR variants could be found. The whole study cohort included 85 to 120 healthy donors and 25 ankylosing spondylitis patients. Peripheral blood samples were taken, and synovial fluid was additionally collected from ankylosing spondylitis patients.

General study outcomes and caveats: Some motif variants were previously reported in synovial fluid and blood of reactive arthritis patients, suggesting common disease-initiation mechanisms. A CD8+ phenotype was shown by the disease-linked clones, which were found at relatively low frequencies in peripheral blood. A TCR beta motif of about 8 highly homologous amino acid variants appeared characteristic of blood from ankylosing spondylitis patients. The disease-linked clones were reported to be significantly enriched in matched synovial fluid samples from ankylosing spondylitis patients.

Only a few counts were recorded for this clonotype. Its antigen has not been determined. No much larger clone exists at a distance of one base, and base qualities are not known. Sequencing was carried out with an Illumina HiSeq 2500. Quantitative 5'-RACE with molecular barcodes was used to prepare TCR beta libraries. On the authors' methods: A new computational method, built on a probabilistic model of VDJ rearrangement, was used to identify disease-linked TCR variants. The raw public data were reprocessed by TCRdb itself: fastp quality trimming at Q25, MiXCR clonotype calling, in-frame beta chains only. Rows with one shared CDR3 protein collapse into an entry with the most common genes and DNA. TCRdb's processing, not the study's, gives the V and J calls here. This sample gives about 150,000 distinct CDR3 sequences in total; approximately 48% of them show up just once. The ten largest account for 12% to 15% of the sample.

CDR1 is given as SGDLS and CDR2 as YYNGEE, both from the germline V gene. The trim is 0 bases for V and 4 bases for J, with a gap of 4 bases between the germline ends. The CDR3 holds 12 amino acids from the cysteine to the phenylalanine. The only DNA kept is the CDR3, 36 bases in frame from the first base. For each ankylosing spondylitis patient, the synovial fluid sample was matched to a blood sample from that same patient. The sequence came from a male donor with ankylosing spondylitis. The chain employs TRBV9 and TRBJ1-2, with the D segment identity uncertain. Sample: synovial fluid, either unsorted or a sorted T cell fraction (not recorded which). The CDR3 corresponds to CASSVGVYGYTF. In nucleotides, the sequence is TGTGCCAGCAGCGTAGGGGTCTATGGCTACACCTTC.